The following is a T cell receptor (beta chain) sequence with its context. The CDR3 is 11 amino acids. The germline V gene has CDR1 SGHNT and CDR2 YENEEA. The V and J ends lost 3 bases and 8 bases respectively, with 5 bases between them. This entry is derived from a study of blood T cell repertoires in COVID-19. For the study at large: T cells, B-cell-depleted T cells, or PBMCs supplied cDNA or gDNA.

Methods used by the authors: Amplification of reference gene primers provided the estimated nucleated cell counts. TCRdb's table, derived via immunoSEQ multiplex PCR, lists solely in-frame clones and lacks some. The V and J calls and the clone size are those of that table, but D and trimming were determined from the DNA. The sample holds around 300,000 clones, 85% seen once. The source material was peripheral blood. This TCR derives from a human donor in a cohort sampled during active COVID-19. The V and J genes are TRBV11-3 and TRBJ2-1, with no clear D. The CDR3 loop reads CASSFRDEQFF. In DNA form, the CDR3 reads TGTGCCAGCAGCTTCCGGGATGAGCAGTTCTTC.